Presented here are 6 T cell receptor beta chains from one specimen sequenced in a study of naive and memory T cell subsets. The SP2 primer and nested alpha and beta constant region primers amplified ligated cDNA in four rounds. TCRdb ran MiXCR on the 5' RACE reads and lists one entry per CDR3 protein. The profile shows around 56,000 distinct CDR3 sequences, under 10% of them singletons. TCR cDNA received a 3' ligated oligonucleotide that carried a UMI. These TCRs come from a female donor in good health.

This clonotype was counted at least ten times. V is TRBV14 and J is TRBJ1-1; D may be TRBD1 (5 bases). The CDR3 is 16 residues long. Germline V CDR1 and CDR2: SGHDN, FVKESK. Trimming shortened V by 0 bases and J by 1 base, and 12 bases separated the two germline ends. CDR3 DNA: TGTGCCAGCAGCCAAGATCTGGGACGGGGGAACACTGAAGCTTTCTTT. Translation: CASSQDLGRGNTEAFF.

Concerning this clonotype: The CDR3 does not end in the conserved phenylalanine or tryptophan, so this is likely a read error. The rearrangement joins TRBV12-3 or TRBV12-4 to TRBJ1-1; 7 bases match TRBD1. V trimming: 5 bases; J trimming: 1 base; junction bases outside the gene matches: 1. The CDR3 has 13 amino acids. CDR3 in amino acids: CASSRQGNTEAFC. The CDR3 nucleotides are TGTGCCAGCAGTCGACAGGGGAACACTGAAGCTTTCTGT.

The sample holds a few counts of this clonotype. V usage is TRBV3-1 and J usage is TRBJ2-1; perhaps D is TRBD1 or TRBD2 (5 bases each). There are 13 residues in the CDR3. Trimming took off 0 bases at V and 10 bases at J, with 10 bases between the two ends. The germline V gene encodes CDR1 LGHDT and CDR2 YNNKEL (reference sequence). The CDR3 DNA reads TGTGCCAGCAGCCAAGAGTGTCGGGGCGAGCAGTTCTTC. Encoded protein: CASSQECRGEQFF.

Ten or more counts support this clonotype. J is TRBJ2-2 and V is TRBV2, with D hard to call. The CDR3 spans 15 residues. The germline CDR1 and CDR2 sequences are SNHLY and FYNNEI. The V gene lost 6 bases and the J gene lost 1 base, with 12 bases spanning the gap. The CDR3 DNA sequence: TGTGCCAGCAGAACGAATACGGTGAACACCGGGGAGCTGTTTTTT. It yields the protein CASRTNTVNTGELFF. Supplemented by reference TRBV2 and TRBJ2-2, the full variable domain reads EPEVTQTPSHQVTQMGQEVILRCVPISNHLYFYWYRQILGQKVEFLVSFYNNEISEKSEIFDDQFSVERPDGSNFTLKIRSTKLEDSAMYFCASRTNTVNTGELFFGEGSRLTVL.

The genes are TRBV14 and TRBJ2-7; tentatively, D is TRBD1 or TRBD2 (6 bases each). In germline, CDR1 is SGHDN, CDR2 FVKESK. The CDR3 extends over 15 amino acids. Deletions cut 4 bases from V and 5 bases from J, with 18 bases between. For the CDR3, the DNA is TGTGCCAGCAGCCGTAAGTGGGGGGCGCGGGACGAGCAGTACTTC. Translation: CASSRKWGARDEQYF.

This clonotype was seen a few times. The J gene is TRBJ2-3, the V gene TRBV19; D not resolved. Trimming removed 2 bases at V and 9 bases at J, with 12 bases between. Germline CDR1 and CDR2: LNHDA and SQIVND (reference sequence). The CDR3 is 13 residues long. DNA of the CDR3: TGTGCCAGTAGTATAATCGGGTATCGCACGCAGTATTTT. It is translated as CASSIIGYRTQYF.